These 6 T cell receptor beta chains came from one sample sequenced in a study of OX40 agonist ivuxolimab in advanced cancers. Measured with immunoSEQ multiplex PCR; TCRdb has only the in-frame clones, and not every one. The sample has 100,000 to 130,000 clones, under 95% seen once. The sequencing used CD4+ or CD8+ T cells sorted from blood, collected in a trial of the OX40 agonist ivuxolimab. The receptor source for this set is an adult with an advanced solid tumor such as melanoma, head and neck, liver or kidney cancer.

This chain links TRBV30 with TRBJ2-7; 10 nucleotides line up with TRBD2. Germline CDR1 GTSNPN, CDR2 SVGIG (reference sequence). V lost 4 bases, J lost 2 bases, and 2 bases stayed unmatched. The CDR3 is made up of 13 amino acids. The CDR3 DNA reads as TGTGCCTGGAAAACTAGCGGGGCCTACGAGCAGTACTTC. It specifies CAWKTSGAYEQYF.

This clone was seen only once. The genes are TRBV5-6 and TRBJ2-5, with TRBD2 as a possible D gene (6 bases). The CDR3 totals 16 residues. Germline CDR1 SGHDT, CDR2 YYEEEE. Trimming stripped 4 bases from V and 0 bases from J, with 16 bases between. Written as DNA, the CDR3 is TGTGCCAGCAGCACCGGGGACTTCCTATACCAAGAGACCCAGTACTTC. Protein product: CASSTGDFLYQETQYF.

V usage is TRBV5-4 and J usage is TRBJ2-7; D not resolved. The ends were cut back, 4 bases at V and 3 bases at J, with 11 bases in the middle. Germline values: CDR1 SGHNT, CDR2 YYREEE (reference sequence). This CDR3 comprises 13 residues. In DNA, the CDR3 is TGTGCCAGCAGCCAAGATCTGAACTACGAGCAGTACTTC. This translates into CASSQDLNYEQYF.

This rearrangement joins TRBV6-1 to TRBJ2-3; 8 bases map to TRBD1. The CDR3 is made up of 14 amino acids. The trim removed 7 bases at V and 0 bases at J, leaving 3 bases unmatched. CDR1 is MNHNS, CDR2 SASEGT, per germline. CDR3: CASKRTGSTDTQYF. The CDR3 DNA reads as TGTGCCAGCAAGAGGACAGGGAGCACAGATACGCAGTATTTT.

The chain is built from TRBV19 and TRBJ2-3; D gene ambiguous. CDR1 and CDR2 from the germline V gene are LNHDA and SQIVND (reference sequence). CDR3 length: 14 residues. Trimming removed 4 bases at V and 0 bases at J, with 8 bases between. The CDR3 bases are TGTGCCAGTAGTAGGGGAACTAGCACAGATACGCAGTATTTT. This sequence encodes CASSRGTSTDTQYF.

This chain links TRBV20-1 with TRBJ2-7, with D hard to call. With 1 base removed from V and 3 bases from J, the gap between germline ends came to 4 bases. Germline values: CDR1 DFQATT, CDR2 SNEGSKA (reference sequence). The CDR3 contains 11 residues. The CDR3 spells CSARGRYEQYF. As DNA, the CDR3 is TGCAGTGCTAGAGGTCGCTACGAGCAGTACTTC.